This TCR beta chain was obtained from a study of Graves' ophthalmopathy and Graves' hyperthyroidism. The V end was cut by 4 bases, the J end by 1 base, with 14 bases between. The CDR3 contains 15 residues. Germline V gene lookup returns CDR1 LNHNV and CDR2 YYDKDF (reference sequence). The sample holds many counts of this clonotype. Using RNA transcripts, the TCR beta CDR3 regions were amplified. RT-PCR in the first round used HTBI primers; a second-round multiplex PCR followed. Using its own MiXCR run on the multiplex PCR reads, TCRdb lists one record per CDR3 protein. The repertoire consists of about 740,000 distinct CDR3 sequences, with 40% occurring once and the leading ten covering less than 55%.

This chain connects TRBV15 to TRBJ2-7; TRBD2 might be the D (5 bases). This TCR came from an adult man with Graves' ophthalmopathy. Sequencing was carried out using peripheral blood. The CDR3 coding sequence is TGTGCCACCAGCATTAGCGCAGCCAGTTCCTACGAGCAGTACTTC. Translating it yields CATSISAASSYEQYF.